What follows is one T cell receptor beta chain and its context. It has no known antigen specificity. Base qualities are not recorded, but no much larger clone differs from it by a single base. This sample stems from a study of shared clonotypes between healthy human individuals (dated by TCRdb to the early 2020s). Study-level background: The cohort included a few men and a couple of women between 18 and 49 years of age. For each donor, CD4 naive and CD4 memory were each given three plates, CD8 naive was given two plates, and CD8 memory was given one plate. To estimate repertoire size and how much clonotype sharing occurs between individuals, the study deeply sequenced the blood TCR repertoires of a handful of healthy adults. To increase sequencing depth and limit assay-specific biases, different laboratories used diverse techniques to prepare libraries and sequence TCR repertoires. Between about 0.85 and 10 billion PBMCs per donor were obtained by leukapheresis.

Overall study results and their limits: Estimated clonotype richness was generally larger for naive than for memory subsets. Compared with non-shared clonotypes, the clonotypes found in all four sorted-subset donors had higher generation probabilities. The genetic and exposure-history diversity represented was limited by the small number of donors. Pairwise subsampling indicated that sequencing depth was expected to affect the degree of clonotype sharing among donors. Even with the large sequencing depth, rarefaction of the sorted-subset datasets indicated that sequencing was incomplete. Sampling was restricted to blood, and TCR repertoires in tissue are likely to differ from TCR repertoires in blood. Approximately 5% of naive CD4, roughly 3.5% of naive CD8, approximately 2.2% of memory CD4, and 0.35% to 0.5% of memory CD8 clonotypes were shared across four donors.

CD8 naive samples were CD45RO-negative cells positively selected for CCR7, giving a CD45RA+CCR7+ population that excluded TemRA cells. Healthy HIV-negative adults with no recently reported acute infections or vaccinations were included as donors. Every donor was a Caucasian adult living in Nashville, Tennessee, USA. After blood collection by leukapheresis, PBMCs were isolated using Ficoll-Histopaque density gradient centrifugation and then cryopreserved in the vapor phase of liquid nitrogen. Analytical flow cytometry was used to check the purity and quantity of every magnetically sorted T cell population. Each sorted fraction had its genomic DNA isolated and then quantified by UV absorbance on a Nanodrop 2000c. From its cysteine to its phenylalanine, the CDR3 spans 15 amino acids. Only CDR3 DNA remains: 45 bases, in frame from the first base. A distance of 11 bases separates the germline ends of V and J, which lose 3 bases and 0 bases respectively. The germline V gene encodes CDR1 MNHNS and CDR2 SASEGT.

Using the deep immunoSEQ assay, TCR CDR3 regions were amplified from genomic DNA by multiplex PCR. Extracted genomic DNA from each cell subset was spread evenly across all wells of several immunoSEQ 96-well plates, with each plate serving as a replicate. For sorted subsets, around 200 ng genomic DNA, equal to 30,000 to 35,000 T cell genomes, was loaded into each replicate PCR. Purified libraries were measured with a Qubit 3.0 fluorometer, size-checked on a Bioanalyzer 2100, and measured again with the KAPA Library Quantification kit. Every immunoSEQ 96-well plate was sequenced on a dedicated single-read 150-cycle Illumina NextSeq 550 flow cell. The paper's processing steps were these. Because only junctional sequences without quality scores were contained in the immunoSEQ output, filtering matching that applied to full-length reads could not be performed. To assign V/J genes and CDR3, sequences were annotated against IMGT germline references using PyIR, a Python wrapper for IgBLAST v1.9. Reads were removed for weak V/J assignments (E-value above 1e-6), missing CDR3, stop codons, out-of-frame junctions, or ambiguous translated residues. V3J clonotypes were defined as sequences sharing the same inferred V gene, J gene, and CDR3 amino acid sequence. Percentage overlap between repertoires was computed as shared unique clonotypes divided by the size of the smaller repertoire. Repertoire richness was assessed with RTK rarefaction, the Chao1 estimator, and Recon v2.1 estimates of unobserved clonotypes. Generation probabilities were computed with OLGA for all TCRbeta clonotypes obtained by the gDNA method from four donors. This immuneACCESS table, as held by TCRdb, lists in-frame sequences with V and J called but not all clones. Of the missing ones, under half trace to an unresolved V gene in checked studies; the others have no known cause. V and J calls plus clone size are reproduced from that table; the DNA served to infer D and trimming. For this sample the table gives around 1.9 million clones, of which roughly 93% were detected only once. More than 1.5% of the sample comes from the top ten.

The V and J genes are TRBV6-1 and TRBJ1-1, and TRBD1 may be the D gene, going by 6 matching bases. The origin of this receptor is a man between 18 and 35 years old in good health. Some clones in this sample may be carry-over from other donors' samples. The material sequenced was naive CD8+ T cells from PBMCs. Reading the label with the study, this specimen's cell subset or site is: CD45RA+CCR7+. The CDR3 region: CASSDHRVLNTEAFF. The DNA sequence is TGTGCCAGCAGTGATCACAGGGTTTTGAACACTGAAGCTTTCTTT.